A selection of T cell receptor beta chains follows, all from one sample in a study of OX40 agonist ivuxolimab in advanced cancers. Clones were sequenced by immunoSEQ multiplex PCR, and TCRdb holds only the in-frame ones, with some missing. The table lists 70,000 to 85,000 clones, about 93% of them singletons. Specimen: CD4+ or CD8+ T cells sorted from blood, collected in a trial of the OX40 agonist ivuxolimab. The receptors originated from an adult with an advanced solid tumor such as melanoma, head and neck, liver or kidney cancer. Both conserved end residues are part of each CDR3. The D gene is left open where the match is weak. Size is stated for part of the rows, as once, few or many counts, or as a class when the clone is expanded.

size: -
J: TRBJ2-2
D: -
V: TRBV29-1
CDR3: CSVDQGGTNTGELFF
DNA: TGCAGCGTTGATCAGGGGGGGACGAACACCGGGGAGCTGTTTTTT

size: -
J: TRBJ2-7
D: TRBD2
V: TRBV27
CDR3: CASSLGTSGSGEQYF
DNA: TGTGCCAGCAGTCTCGGGACTAGCGGGAGCGGCGAGCAGTACTTC

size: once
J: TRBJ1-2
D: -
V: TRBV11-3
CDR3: CASSLGGTFGYTF
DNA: TGTGCCAGCAGCTTAGGCGGGACTTTCGGCTACACCTTC

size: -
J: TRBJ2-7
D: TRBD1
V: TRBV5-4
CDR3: CASSLVAGGLYEQYF
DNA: TGTGCCAGCAGCTTGGTGGCAGGGGGCCTCTACGAGCAGTACTTC

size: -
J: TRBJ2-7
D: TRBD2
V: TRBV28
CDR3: CASSSGLAGVVEQYF
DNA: TGTGCCAGCAGTTCCGGACTAGCGGGAGTGGTAGAGCAGTACTTC

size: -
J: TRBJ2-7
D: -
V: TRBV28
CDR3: CASSILGEASMGNEQYF
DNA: TGTGCCAGCAGTATACTCGGGGAGGCCTCTATGGGAAACGAGCAGTACTTC

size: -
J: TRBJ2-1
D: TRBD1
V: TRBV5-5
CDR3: CASSSTGGFEQFF
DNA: TGTGCCAGCAGCTCTACAGGGGGCTTTGAGCAGTTCTTC

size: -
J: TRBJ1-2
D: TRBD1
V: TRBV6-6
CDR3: CASSLTGQGMYGYTF
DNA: TGTGCCAGCAGTCTCACGGGACAGGGAATGTATGGCTACACCTTC

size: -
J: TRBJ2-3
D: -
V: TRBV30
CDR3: CAYWDRGGLAGSTDTQYF
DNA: TGTGCCTACTGGGACAGGGGAGGACTAGCGGGCAGCACAGATACGCAGTATTTT

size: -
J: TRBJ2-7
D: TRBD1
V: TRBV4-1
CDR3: CASSQLTGDEQYF
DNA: TGCGCCAGCAGCCAGCTCACAGGGGACGAGCAGTACTTC

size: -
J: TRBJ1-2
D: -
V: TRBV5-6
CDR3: CASSRGGGYTF
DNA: TGTGCCAGCAGTAGGGGGGGAGGCTACACCTTC

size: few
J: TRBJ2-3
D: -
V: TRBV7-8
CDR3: CASSPEPGNTQYF
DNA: TGTGCCAGCAGCCCCGAGCCGGGGAATACGCAGTATTTT

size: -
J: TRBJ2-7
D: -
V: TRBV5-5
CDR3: CASSLVAGDSYEQYF
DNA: TGTGCCAGCAGCTTGGTAGCAGGGGACTCCTACGAGCAGTACTTC

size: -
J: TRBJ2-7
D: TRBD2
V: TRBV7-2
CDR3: CASSLVVSSGSLLRYEQYF
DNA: TGTGCCAGCAGCTTAGTGGTTTCTAGCGGGAGCCTTCTGCGCTACGAGCAGTACTTC

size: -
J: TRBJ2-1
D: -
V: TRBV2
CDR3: CASPAGSYNEQFF
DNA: TGTGCCTCACCGGCAGGGTCCTACAATGAGCAGTTCTTC

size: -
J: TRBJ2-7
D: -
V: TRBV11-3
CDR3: CASRGRFEQYF
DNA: TGTGCCAGCAGGGGGCGATTCGAGCAGTACTTC

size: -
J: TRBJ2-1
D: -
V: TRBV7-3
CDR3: CASSRVNGRLNNEQFF
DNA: TGTGCCAGCAGCAGGGTCAACGGGAGACTTAACAATGAGCAGTTCTTC

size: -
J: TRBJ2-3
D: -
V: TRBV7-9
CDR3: CASSSGLAPDTQYF
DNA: TGTGCCAGCAGCTCTGGATTAGCCCCAGATACGCAGTATTTT

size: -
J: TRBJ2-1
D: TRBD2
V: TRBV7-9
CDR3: CASMGPASGRAWNEQFF
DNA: TGTGCCAGCATGGGTCCGGCTAGCGGGAGGGCATGGAATGAGCAGTTCTTC

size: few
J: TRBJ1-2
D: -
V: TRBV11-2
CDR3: CASSLEEEYDYGYTF
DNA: TGTGCCAGCAGCTTAGAGGAGGAGTATGACTATGGCTACACCTTC

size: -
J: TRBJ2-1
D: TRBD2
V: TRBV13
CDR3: CASSAGSGSENEQFF
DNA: TGTGCCAGCAGTGCTGGAAGCGGGAGCGAAAATGAGCAGTTCTTC

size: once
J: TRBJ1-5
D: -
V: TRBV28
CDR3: CASTPRSGWQNSNQPQHF
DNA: TGTGCCAGCACCCCTAGGTCGGGATGGCAGAATAGCAATCAGCCCCAGCATTTT

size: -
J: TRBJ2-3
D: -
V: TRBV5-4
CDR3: CASREPDGVTQYF
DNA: TGTGCCAGCAGGGAGCCCGACGGGGTGACGCAGTATTTT

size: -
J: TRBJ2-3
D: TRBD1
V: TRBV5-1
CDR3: CASSEIQGGSTDTQYF
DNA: TGCGCCAGCAGCGAGATACAGGGGGGAAGCACAGATACGCAGTATTTT

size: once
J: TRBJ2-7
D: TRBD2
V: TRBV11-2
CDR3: CASSFYPSGSVGSYEQYF
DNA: TGTGCCAGCAGCTTCTACCCTAGCGGGAGTGTGGGCTCCTACGAGCAGTACTTC

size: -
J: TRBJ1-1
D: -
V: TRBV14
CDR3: CASRVSGTEAFF
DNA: TGTGCCAGCAGGGTTTCAGGCACTGAAGCTTTCTTT

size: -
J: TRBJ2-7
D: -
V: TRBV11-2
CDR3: CASSFAAAYEQYF
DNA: TGTGCCAGCAGCTTTGCGGCAGCCTACGAGCAGTACTTC

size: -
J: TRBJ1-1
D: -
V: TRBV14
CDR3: CASSQKKNTEAFF
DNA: TGTGCCAGCAGCCAGAAGAAAAACACTGAAGCTTTCTTT

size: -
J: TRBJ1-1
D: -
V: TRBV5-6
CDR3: CASSSGPLHAEAFF
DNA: TGTGCCAGCAGCTCCGGGCCCCTTCACGCTGAAGCTTTCTTT

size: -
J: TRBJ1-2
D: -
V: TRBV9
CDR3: CASSVSKVLNYGYTF
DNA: TGTGCCAGCAGCGTATCCAAGGTACTTAACTATGGCTACACCTTC

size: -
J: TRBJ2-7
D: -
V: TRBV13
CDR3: CASSTSYEQYF
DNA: TGTGCCAGCAGCACAAGTTACGAGCAGTACTTC

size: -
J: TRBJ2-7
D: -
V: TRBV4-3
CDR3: CASSQDRSYEQYF
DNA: TGCGCCAGCAGCCAAGACAGATCCTACGAGCAGTACTTC

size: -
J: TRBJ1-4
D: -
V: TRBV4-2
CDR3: CASSQTTGSVQEKLFF
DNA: TGTGCCAGCAGCCAAACTACAGGATCGGTGCAAGAAAAACTGTTTTTT

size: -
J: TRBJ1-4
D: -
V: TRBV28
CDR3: CATTLRATNEKLFF
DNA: TGTGCCACCACCCTCCGAGCAACTAATGAAAAACTGTTTTTT

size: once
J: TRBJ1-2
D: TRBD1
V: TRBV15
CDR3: CATSITRGGDYGYTF
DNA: TGTGCCACCAGCATTACCAGGGGGGGAGACTATGGCTACACCTTC

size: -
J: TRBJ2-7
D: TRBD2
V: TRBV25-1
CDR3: CASSERTSGLYEQYF
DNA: TGTGCCAGCAGTGAAAGGACTAGCGGGCTCTACGAGCAGTACTTC

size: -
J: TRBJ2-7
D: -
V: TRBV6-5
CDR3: CASSYVSTYEQYF
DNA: TGTGCCAGCAGTTACGTTTCCACTTACGAGCAGTACTTC

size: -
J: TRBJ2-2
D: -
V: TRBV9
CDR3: CASSGQGGTGELFF
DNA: TGTGCCAGCAGCGGACAGGGAGGCACCGGGGAGCTGTTTTTT

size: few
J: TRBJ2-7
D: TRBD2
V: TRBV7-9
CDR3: CASTPGGFDEQYF
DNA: TGTGCCAGCACCCCCGGGGGGTTCGACGAGCAGTACTTC

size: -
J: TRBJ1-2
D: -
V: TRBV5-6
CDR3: CASSLRAGQTNYGYTF
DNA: TGTGCCAGCAGCTTGAGAGCGGGGCAAACTAACTATGGCTACACCTTC

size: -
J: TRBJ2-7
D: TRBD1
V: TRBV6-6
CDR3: CASSSDRGLYEQYF
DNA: TGTGCCAGCAGTTCTGACAGGGGGCTCTACGAGCAGTACTTC